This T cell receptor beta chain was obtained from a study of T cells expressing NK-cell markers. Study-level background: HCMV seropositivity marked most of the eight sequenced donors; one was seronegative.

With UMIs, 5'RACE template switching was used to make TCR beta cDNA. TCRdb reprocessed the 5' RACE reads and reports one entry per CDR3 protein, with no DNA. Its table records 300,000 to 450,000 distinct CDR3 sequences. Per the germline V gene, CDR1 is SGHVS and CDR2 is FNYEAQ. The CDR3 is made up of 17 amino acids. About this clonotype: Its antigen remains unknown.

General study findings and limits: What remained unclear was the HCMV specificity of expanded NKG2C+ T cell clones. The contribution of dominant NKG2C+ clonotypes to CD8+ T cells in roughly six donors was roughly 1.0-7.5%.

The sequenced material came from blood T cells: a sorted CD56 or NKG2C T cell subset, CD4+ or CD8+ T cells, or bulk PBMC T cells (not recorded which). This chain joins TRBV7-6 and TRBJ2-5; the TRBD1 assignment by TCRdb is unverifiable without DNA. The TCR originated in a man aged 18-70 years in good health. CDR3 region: CASSQGQGTGREETQYF.